These 4 T cell receptor beta chains originate from one sample sequenced in a study of shared clonotypes between healthy human individuals. Repertoires were generated with immunoSEQ multiplex PCR, while TCRdb's copy carries only in-frame clones and drops some. The repertoire has over a million clones, roughly 96% of them found once; the top ten carry approximately 1%. The sequenced material came from naive CD4+ T cells sorted from blood. Specified subset: CD45RA+ positively selected. The receptor source for this set is a man aged 30 to 39 in good health.

The V gene is TRBV5-4, the J gene TRBJ1-3; 7 bases are a match to TRBD1. The CDR3 is 14 amino acids. V was clipped by 3 bases and J by 4 bases; unmatched bases: 4. CDR1 and CDR2 from the germline V gene are SGHNT and YYREEE (reference sequence). This CDR3 reads CASSSWTGGNTIYF. In DNA form, the CDR3 reads TGTGCCAGCAGCTCGTGGACAGGAGGAAACACCATATATTTT.

This clone is a singleton in its sample. Other DNA variants within this sample encode the same CDR3. The chain employs TRBV5-4 and TRBJ2-3, with 8 nucleotides matching TRBD2. Germline-derived CDR1 and CDR2 are SGHNT and YYREEE (reference sequence). J gave up 0 bases and V 1 base, and 1 base lay outside the gene matches. The CDR3 loop spans 15 amino acids. The CDR3 DNA sequence: TGTGCCAGCAGCTTGCCTAGCGGGAGCACAGATACGCAGTATTTT. This encodes CASSLPSGSTDTQYF.

This clone occurred a few times. Other DNA sequences in this sample translate to the same CDR3. V gene TRBV9 combines with J gene TRBJ2-7, with TRBD2 matching over 14 bases. V trimming: 3 bases; J trimming: 3 bases; junction bases outside the gene matches: 2. The CDR3 consists of 15 residues. Germline V lookup: CDR1 SGDLS, CDR2 YYNGEE. In DNA form, the CDR3 reads TGTGCCAGCAGCGCCGGGACTAGCGGGAGCTACGAGCAGTACTTC. This encodes CASSAGTSGSYEQYF.

V usage is TRBV7-9 and J usage is TRBJ1-2; D gene ambiguous. CDR1 is SEHNR and CDR2 is FQNEAQ in the germline V gene (reference sequence). V lost 5 bases, J lost 7 bases, and 14 bases lay in between. The CDR3 is made up of 13 amino acids. In nucleotides, the CDR3 is TGTGCCAGCAGCCCGGGAACGCTGGGTGGCTACACCTTC. Translation gives CASSPGTLGGYTF.